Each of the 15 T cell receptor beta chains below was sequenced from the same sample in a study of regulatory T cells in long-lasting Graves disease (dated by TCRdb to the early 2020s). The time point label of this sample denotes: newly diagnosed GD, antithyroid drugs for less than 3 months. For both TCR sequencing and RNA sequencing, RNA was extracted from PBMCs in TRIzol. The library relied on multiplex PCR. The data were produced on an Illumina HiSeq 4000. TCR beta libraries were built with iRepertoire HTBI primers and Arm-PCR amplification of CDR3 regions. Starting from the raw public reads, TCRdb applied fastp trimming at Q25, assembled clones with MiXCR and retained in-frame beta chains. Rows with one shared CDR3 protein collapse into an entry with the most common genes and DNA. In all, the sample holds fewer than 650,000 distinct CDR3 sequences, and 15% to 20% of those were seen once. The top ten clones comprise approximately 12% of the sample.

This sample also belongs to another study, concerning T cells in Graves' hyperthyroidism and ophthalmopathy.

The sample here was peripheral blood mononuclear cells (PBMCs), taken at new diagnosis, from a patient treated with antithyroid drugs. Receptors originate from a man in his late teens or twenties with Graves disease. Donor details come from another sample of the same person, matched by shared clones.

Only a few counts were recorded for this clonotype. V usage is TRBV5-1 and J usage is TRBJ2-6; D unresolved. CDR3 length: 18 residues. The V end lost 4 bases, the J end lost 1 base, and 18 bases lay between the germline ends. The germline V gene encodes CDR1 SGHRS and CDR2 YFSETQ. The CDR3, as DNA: TGCGCCAGCAGCCCCCTCGCCTCCCACTCGTCTGGGGCCAACGTCCTGACTTTC. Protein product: CASSPLASHSSGANVLTF.

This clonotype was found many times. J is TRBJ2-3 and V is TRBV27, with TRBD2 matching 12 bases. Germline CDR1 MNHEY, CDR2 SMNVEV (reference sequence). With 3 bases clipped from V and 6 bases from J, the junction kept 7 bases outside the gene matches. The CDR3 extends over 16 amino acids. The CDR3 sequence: CASSLGTGTSGDTQYF. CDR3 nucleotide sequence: TGTGCCAGCAGTTTGGGGACAGGGACTAGCGGGGATACGCAGTATTTT.

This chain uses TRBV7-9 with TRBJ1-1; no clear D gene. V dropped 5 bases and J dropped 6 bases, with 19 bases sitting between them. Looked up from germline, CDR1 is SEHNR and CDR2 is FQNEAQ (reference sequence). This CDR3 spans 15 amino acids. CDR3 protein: CASSLGRAAFSEAFF. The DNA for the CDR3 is TGTGCCAGCAGCCTCGGTCGGGCTGCCTTTTCTGAAGCTTTCTTT.

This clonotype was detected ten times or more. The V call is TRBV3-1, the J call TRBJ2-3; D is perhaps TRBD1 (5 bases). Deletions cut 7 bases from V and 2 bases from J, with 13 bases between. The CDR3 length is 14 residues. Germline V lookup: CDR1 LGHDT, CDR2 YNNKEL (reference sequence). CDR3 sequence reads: CASTLQGITDTQYF. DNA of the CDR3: TGTGCCAGCACCCTCCAGGGTATCACAGATACGCAGTATTTT.

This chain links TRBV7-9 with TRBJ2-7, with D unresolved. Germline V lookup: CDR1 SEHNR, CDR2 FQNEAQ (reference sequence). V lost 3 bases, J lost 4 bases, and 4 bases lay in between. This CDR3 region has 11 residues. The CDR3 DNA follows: TGTGCCAGCAGCTTGTGGTACGAGCAGTACTTC. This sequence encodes CASSLWYEQYF.

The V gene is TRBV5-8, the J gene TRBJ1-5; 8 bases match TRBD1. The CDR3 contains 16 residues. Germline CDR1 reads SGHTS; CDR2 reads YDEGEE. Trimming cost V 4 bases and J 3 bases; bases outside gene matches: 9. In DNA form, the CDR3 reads TGTGCCAGCAGCCGGACAGGGTTGGCCCTCAATCAGCCCCAGCATTTT. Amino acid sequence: CASSRTGLALNQPQHF.

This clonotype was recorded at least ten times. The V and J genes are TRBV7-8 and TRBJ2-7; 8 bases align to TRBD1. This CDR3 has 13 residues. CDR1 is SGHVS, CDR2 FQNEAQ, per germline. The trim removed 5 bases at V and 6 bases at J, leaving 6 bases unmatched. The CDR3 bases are TGTGCCAGCAGCCCCGACAGGGGCAGCGAGCAGTACTTC. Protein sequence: CASSPDRGSEQYF.

Here the CDR3 DNA reads TGCGCCAGCAGCCCACGGGCTACGATGTCCACAGATACGCAGTATTTT. Its protein is CASSPRATMSTDTQYF. This rearrangement joins TRBV5-1 to TRBJ2-3; D not resolved. Germline CDR1 SGHRS, CDR2 YFSETQ. V dropped 4 bases and J dropped 2 bases, with 17 bases sitting between them. The CDR3 spans 16 residues.

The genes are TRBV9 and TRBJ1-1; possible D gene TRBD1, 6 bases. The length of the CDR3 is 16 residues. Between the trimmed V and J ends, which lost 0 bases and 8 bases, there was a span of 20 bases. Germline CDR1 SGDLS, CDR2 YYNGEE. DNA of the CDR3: TGTGCCAGCAGCGTAGTTCCACAGGGCGCCCTTTCCGAAGCTTTCTTT. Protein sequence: CASSVVPQGALSEAFF.

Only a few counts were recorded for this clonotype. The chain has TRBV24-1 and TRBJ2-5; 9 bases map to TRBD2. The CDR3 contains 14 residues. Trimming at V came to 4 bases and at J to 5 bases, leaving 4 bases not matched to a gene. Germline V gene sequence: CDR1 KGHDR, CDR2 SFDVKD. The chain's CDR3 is CATSEAGGPETQYF. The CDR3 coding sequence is TGTGCCACCAGTGAGGCGGGAGGGCCGGAGACCCAGTACTTC.

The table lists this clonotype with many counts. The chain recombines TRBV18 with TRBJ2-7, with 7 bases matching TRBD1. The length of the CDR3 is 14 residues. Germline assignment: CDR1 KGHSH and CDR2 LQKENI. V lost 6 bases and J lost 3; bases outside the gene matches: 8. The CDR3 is CASSPTGYGYEQYF. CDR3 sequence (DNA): TGTGCCAGCTCCCCGACAGGGTACGGCTACGAGCAGTACTTC.

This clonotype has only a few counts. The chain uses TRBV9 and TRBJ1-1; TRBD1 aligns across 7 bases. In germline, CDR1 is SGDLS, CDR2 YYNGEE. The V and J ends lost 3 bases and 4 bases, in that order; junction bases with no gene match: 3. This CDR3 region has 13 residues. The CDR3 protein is CASSGSGGTEAFF. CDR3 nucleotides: TGTGCCAGCAGCGGATCAGGGGGCACTGAAGCTTTCTTT.

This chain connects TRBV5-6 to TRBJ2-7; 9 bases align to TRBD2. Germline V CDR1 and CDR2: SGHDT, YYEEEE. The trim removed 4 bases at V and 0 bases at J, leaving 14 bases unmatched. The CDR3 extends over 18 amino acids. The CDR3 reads CASSHVSAGGSSSYEQYF. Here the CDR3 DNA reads TGTGCCAGCAGCCATGTTTCAGCGGGAGGCTCGAGCTCCTACGAGCAGTACTTC.

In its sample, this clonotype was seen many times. The CDR3 sequence: CASSLTPRATYGYTF. CDR3 coding DNA: TGTGCCAGCAGCTTAACCCCTCGGGCCACCTATGGCTACACCTTC. This chain joins TRBV11-2 and TRBJ1-2; D is uncertain. Germline V lookup: CDR1 SGHAT, CDR2 FQNNGV. V gave up 2 bases and J gave up 4 bases, with 14 bases separating them. The CDR3 has 15 amino acids.

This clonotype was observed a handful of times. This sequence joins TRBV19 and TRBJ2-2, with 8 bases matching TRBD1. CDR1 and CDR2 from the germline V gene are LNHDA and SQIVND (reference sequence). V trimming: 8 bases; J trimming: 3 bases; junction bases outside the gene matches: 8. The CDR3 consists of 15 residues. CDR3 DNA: TGTGCCAGTCTTAGGACAGGGAAGTACACCGGGGAGCTGTTTTTT. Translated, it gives CASLRTGKYTGELFF.